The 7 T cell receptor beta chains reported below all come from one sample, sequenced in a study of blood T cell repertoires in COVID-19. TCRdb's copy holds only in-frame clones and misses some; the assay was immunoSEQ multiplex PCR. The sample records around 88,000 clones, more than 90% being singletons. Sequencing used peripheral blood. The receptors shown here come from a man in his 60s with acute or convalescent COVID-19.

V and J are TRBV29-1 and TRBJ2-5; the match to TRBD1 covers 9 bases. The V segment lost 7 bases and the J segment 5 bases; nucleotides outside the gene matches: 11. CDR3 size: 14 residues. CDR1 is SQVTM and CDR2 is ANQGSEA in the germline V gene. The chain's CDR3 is CSALQGARLETQYF. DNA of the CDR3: TGCAGCGCCCTACAGGGGGCTCGTCTGGAGACCCAGTACTTC.

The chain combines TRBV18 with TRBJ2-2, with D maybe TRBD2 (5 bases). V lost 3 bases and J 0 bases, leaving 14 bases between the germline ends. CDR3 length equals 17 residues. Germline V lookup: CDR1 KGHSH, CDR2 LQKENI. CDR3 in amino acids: CASSPSGLATNTGELFF. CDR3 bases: TGTGCCAGCTCACCCTCCGGACTGGCAACGAACACCGGGGAGCTGTTTTTT.

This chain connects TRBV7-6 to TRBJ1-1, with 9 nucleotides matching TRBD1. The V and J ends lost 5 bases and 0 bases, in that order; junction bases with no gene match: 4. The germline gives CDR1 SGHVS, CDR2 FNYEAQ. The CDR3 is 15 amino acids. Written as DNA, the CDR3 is TGTGCCAGCAGCCCGGGACAGGGTATGAACACTGAAGCTTTCTTT. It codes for CASSPGQGMNTEAFF. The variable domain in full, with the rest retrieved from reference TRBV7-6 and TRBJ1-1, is GAGVSQSPRYKVTKRGQDVALRCDPISGHVSLYWYRQALGQGPEFLTYFNYEAQQDKSGLPNDRFSAERPEGSISTLTIQRTEQRDSAMYRCASSPGQGMNTEAFFGQGTRLTVV.

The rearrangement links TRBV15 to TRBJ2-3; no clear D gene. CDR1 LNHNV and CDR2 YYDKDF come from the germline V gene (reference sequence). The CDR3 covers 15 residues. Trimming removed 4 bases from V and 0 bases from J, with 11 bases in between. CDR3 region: CATSTQPQSTDTQYF. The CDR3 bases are TGTGCCACCAGCACACAACCACAGAGCACAGATACGCAGTATTTT.

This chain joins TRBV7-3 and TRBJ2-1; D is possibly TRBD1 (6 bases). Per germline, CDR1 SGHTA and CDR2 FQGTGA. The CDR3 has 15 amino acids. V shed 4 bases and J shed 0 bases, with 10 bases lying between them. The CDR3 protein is CASSSDRSSYNEQFF. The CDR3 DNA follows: TGTGCCAGCAGCTCCGACAGGAGCTCCTACAATGAGCAGTTCTTC.

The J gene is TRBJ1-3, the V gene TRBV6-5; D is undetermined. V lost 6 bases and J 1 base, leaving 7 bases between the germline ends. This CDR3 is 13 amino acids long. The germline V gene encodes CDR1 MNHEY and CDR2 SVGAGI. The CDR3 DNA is TGTGCCAGCAGCCAGTGGTCTGGAAACACCATATATTTT. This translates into CASSQWSGNTIYF.

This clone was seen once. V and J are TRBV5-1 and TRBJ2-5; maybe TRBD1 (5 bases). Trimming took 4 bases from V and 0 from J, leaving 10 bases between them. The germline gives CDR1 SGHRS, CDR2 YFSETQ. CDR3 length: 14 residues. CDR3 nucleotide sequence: TGCGCCAGCAGCGTTCAGGGCGACCAAGAGACCCAGTACTTC. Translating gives CASSVQGDQETQYF. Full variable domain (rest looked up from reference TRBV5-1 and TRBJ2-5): KAGVTQTPRYLIKTRGQQVTLSCSPISGHRSVSWYQQTPGQGLQFLFEYFSETQRNKGNFPGRFSGRQFSNSRSEMNVSTLELGDSALYLCASSVQGDQETQYFGPGTRLLVL.